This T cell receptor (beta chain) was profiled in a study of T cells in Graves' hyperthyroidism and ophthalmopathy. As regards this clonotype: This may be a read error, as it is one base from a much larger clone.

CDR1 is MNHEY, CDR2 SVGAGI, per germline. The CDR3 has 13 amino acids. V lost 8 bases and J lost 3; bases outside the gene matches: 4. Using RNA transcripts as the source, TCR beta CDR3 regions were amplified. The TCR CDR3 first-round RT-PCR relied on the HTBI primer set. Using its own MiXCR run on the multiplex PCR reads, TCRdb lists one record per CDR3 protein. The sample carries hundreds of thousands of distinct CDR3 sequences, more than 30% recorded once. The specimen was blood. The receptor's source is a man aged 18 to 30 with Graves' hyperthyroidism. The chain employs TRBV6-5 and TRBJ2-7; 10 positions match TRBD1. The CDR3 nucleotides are TGTGCCAGCGCCGGGACAGGGGTCTACGAGCAGTACTTC. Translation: CASAGTGVYEQYF.